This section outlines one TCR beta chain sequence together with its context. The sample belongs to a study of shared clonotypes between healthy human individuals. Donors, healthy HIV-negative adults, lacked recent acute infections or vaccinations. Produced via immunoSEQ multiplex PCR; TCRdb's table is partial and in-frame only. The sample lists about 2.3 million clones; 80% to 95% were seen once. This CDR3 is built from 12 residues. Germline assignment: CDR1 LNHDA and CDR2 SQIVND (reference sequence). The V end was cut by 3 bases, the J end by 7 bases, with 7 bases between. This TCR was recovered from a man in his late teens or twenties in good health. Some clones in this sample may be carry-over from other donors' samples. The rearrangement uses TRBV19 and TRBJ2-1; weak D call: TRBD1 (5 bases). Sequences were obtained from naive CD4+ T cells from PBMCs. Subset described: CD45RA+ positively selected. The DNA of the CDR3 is TGTGCCAGTAGTATTCGACAGAATGAGCAGTTCTTC. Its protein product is CASSIRQNEQFF.